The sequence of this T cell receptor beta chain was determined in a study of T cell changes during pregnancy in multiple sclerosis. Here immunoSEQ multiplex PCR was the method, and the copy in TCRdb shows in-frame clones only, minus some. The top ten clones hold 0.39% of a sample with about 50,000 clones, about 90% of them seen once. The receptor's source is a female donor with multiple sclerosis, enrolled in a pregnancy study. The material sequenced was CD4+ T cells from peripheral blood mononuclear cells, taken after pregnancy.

This CDR3 is CASSAQGPNQPQHF. The CDR3, as DNA: TGCGCCAGCAGTGCACAGGGGCCGAATCAGCCCCAGCATTTT. The rearrangement uses TRBV5-1 and TRBJ1-5; 7 bases are a match to TRBD1. CDR1 and CDR2 (germline): SGHRS, YFSETQ. The CDR3 has 14 residues. V lost 5 bases to trimming and J lost 4 bases; unmatched junction nucleotides: 6.